The clone carrying this T cell receptor (beta chain) was observed once. Its target is not known. Clones were sequenced by immunoSEQ multiplex PCR, and TCRdb holds only the in-frame ones, with some missing. The sample records 20,000 to 30,000 clones, 60% to 85% being singletons. Trimming took 4 bases from V and 7 from J, leaving 11 bases between them. The CDR3 is made up of 12 amino acids. Germline V gives CDR1 SGDLS, CDR2 YYNGEE. Exposure to brentuximab vedotin varied, and each patient had relapsed following autologous stem cell transplantation. This sample was taken from a study of PD-1 blockade in classical Hodgkin lymphoma. Findings and caveats of the study: Prior to therapy, complete responders displayed diversity much like that of newly diagnosed patients.

Here the sequenced sample was peripheral blood mononuclear cells (PBMCs), taken before the second cycle of nivolumab. V is TRBV9 and J is TRBJ1-2; no reliable D call. The clonotype comes from a human donor with classical Hodgkin lymphoma. In nucleotides, the CDR3 is TGTGCCAGCAGCCCCCTGGCGTCTGGCTACACCTTC. Its protein is CASSPLASGYTF. The variable domain in full, completed from reference TRBV9 and TRBJ1-2, reads DSGVTQTPKHLITATGQRVTLRCSPRSGDLSVYWYQQSLDQGLQFLIQYYNGEERAKGNILERFSAQQFPDLHSELNLSSLELGDSALYFCASSPLASGYTFGSGTRLTVV.